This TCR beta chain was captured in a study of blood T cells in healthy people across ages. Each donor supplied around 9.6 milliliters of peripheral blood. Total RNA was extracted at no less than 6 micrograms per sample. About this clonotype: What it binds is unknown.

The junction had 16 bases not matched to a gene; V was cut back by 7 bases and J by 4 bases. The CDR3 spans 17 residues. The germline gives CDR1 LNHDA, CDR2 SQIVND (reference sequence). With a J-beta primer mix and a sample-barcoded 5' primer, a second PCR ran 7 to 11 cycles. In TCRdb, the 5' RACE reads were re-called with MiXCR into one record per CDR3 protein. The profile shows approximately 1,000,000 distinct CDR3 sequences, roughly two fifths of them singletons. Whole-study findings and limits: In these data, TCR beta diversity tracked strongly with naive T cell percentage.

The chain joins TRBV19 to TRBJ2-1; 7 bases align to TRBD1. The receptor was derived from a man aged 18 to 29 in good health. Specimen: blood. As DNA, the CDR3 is TGTGCCAGTATCCCAGGGTACGCAGGGGGAACTTACAATGAGCAGTTCTTC. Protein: CASIPGYAGGTYNEQFF.